This T cell receptor beta chain comes out of a study of T cell clones after liver transplantation. Overall study: TCRbeta sequencing after a pre-transplant mixed lymphocyte reaction identified graft-donor-reactive clones, later tracked in post-transplant blood. Third-party-reactive TCRbeta sequences from pre-transplant mixed lymphocyte reactions served as antigen-independent comparators.

The CDR3 consists of 14 residues. The germline V gene encodes CDR1 SGHTA and CDR2 FQGTGA. J was trimmed by 0 bases and V by 4 bases; bases with no gene match: 1. This clone has more than one count but fewer than ten. Measured with immunoSEQ multiplex PCR; TCRdb has only the in-frame clones, and not every one. The sample lists 68,000 or so clones; 90% to 95% were seen once. The starting material was CD4+ T cells from blood, obtained less than 27 months after liver transplant. The TCR sequence derives from a human patient who received a liver transplant. Some T cells could come from the graft donor. V gene TRBV7-3 combines with J gene TRBJ1-1, with 8 bases fitting TRBD1. In DNA, the CDR3 is TGTGCCAGCAGCTCGGGACAGGTGAACACTGAAGCTTTCTTT. Its protein is CASSSGQVNTEAFF.